Below, 9 T cell receptor beta chains from the same sample are listed, as sequenced in a study of blood T cell repertoires in COVID-19. Libraries were prepared by immunoSEQ multiplex PCR; TCRdb keeps only in-frame clonotypes and omits some of them. The data contain approximately 190,000 clones, 75% to 95% of them singletons. Sequencing used peripheral blood. The receptors were sampled from a man aged 50-60 years with acute or convalescent COVID-19.

The V gene is TRBV19, the J gene TRBJ2-5; D is perhaps TRBD2 (5 bases). The germline V and J ends were trimmed by 1 base and 5 bases, with 11 bases remaining between them. The CDR3 length is 14 residues. CDR1 LNHDA and CDR2 SQIVND come from the germline V gene (reference sequence). CDR3 coding DNA: TGTGCCAGTAGTATAGGAGGGATCTTGGAGACCCAGTACTTC. It yields the protein CASSIGGILETQYF.

This clone was recorded once. The chain couples TRBV6-5 to TRBJ1-5; D possibly corresponds to TRBD1 (6 bases). The CDR3 runs to 14 residues. Between the trimmed V and J ends, which lost 6 bases and 4 bases, there was a span of 13 bases. CDR1 is MNHEY, CDR2 SVGAGI, per germline. The CDR3, as DNA: TGTGCCAGCAGACAAGGGGGAGCGAATCAGCCCCAGCATTTT. Translating it yields CASRQGGANQPQHF.

The chain is built from TRBV5-1 and TRBJ1-1, with D perhaps TRBD1 (6 bases). Germline values: CDR1 SGHRS, CDR2 YFSETQ. The V gene lost 4 bases and the J gene lost 0 bases, with 10 bases spanning the gap. This CDR3 spans 14 amino acids. CDR3 sequence: CASSRGGVNTEAFF. The CDR3 DNA sequence: TGCGCCAGCAGCAGAGGGGGAGTGAACACTGAAGCTTTCTTT.

The genes are TRBV19 and TRBJ1-2; 12 nucleotides align to TRBD1. The CDR3 loop spans 14 amino acids. The J segment lost 8 bases and the V segment lost 5 bases, leaving 6 bases of the junction unmatched. Germline CDR1 is LNHDA and CDR2 is SQIVND (reference sequence). DNA of the CDR3: TGTGCCAGTAGTCCCCGGGACAGGGGGCCCGGCTACACCTTC. It codes for CASSPRDRGPGYTF.

The V gene is TRBV7-9, the J gene TRBJ1-2; D is perhaps TRBD1 (5 bases). Germline V gene lookup returns CDR1 SEHNR and CDR2 FQNEAQ (reference sequence). V shed 0 bases and J shed 4 bases, with 15 bases lying between them. This CDR3 is 16 amino acids long. CDR3 DNA sequence: TGTGCCAGCAGCTTAGCCTCGGCAGGGAAGTTCTATGGCTACACCTTC. This gives the protein CASSLASAGKFYGYTF.

Only a few counts were recorded for this clone. V is TRBV11-2 and J is TRBJ2-1; D uncertain. Germline CDR1 is SGHAT and CDR2 is FQNNGV. V lost 1 base and J 10 bases, leaving 11 bases between the germline ends. The CDR3 length is 13 residues. The CDR3 here is CASSLASPREQFF. As DNA, the CDR3 is TGTGCCAGCAGCTTAGCATCCCCGAGGGAGCAGTTCTTC.

This sequence joins TRBV7-8 and TRBJ2-2; TRBD2 matches 9 bases. CDR3 length equals 15 residues. With 0 bases clipped from V and 4 bases from J, the junction kept 0 bases outside the gene matches. Germline CDR1 SGHVS, CDR2 FQNEAQ. The CDR3 coding sequence is TGTGCCAGCAGCTTAGCGCGGGGGGGCACCGGGGAGCTGTTTTTT. Encoded protein: CASSLARGGTGELFF.

The rearrangement links TRBV20-1 to TRBJ1-1; possible D gene TRBD1, 6 bases. This CDR3 comprises 11 residues. Germline lookup yields CDR1 DFQATT and CDR2 SNEGSKA (reference sequence). CDR3 region: CRQGGVTEAFF. For the CDR3, the DNA is TGCAGACAGGGTGGGGTCACTGAAGCTTTCTTT.

This chain joins TRBV6-1 and TRBJ1-2; 9 bases agree with TRBD1. The V gene end was trimmed by 4 bases and the J gene end by 3 bases; junction bases not matched to a gene: 9. The CDR3 loop spans 16 amino acids. CDR1 MNHNS and CDR2 SASEGT come from the germline V gene. The CDR3 loop reads CASSVRNRGRDYGYTF. The CDR3 bases are TGTGCCAGCAGTGTAAGGAACAGGGGGCGCGACTATGGCTACACCTTC.